The 21 T cell receptor beta chains in this list originate from one sample, sequenced in a study of monozygotic twins with inflammatory bowel disease. Reprocessing the 5' RACE reads, TCRdb reports a single entry for every CDR3 protein and omits DNA. This repertoire includes 330,000 or so distinct CDR3 sequences. The specimen was blood. The receptors here all came from a human donor with ulcerative colitis or Crohn's disease, or a healthy co-twin of an affected twin (not recorded which).

The rearrangement joins TRBV30 to TRBJ2-2. CDR1 and CDR2 (germline): GTSNPN, SVGIG (reference sequence). This CDR3 is 11 amino acids long. This CDR3 is CAWRVSGELFF.

The chain links TRBV5-8 to TRBJ1-2. Germline CDR1 SGHTS, CDR2 YDEGEE. The CDR3 consists of 15 residues. The chain's CDR3 is CASSLAGSAYYGYTF.

The rearrangement joins TRBV3-1 to TRBJ2-7. The CDR3 is 12 residues long. The germline gives CDR1 LGHDT, CDR2 YNNKEL (reference sequence). The CDR3 region is CASSQDMGLQYF.

This chain uses TRBV12-3 or TRBV12-4 with TRBJ1-1. This CDR3 is 13 amino acids long. The CDR3 is CASITQPNTEAFF.

The V call is TRBV7-2, the J call TRBJ1-2. This CDR3 is 12 amino acids long. Germline CDR1 is SGHTA and CDR2 is FQGNSA. The CDR3 reads CASSFGGGGYTF.

This sequence joins TRBV29-1 and TRBJ2-1. The CDR3 runs 12 residues. Germline V gene sequence: CDR1 SQVTM, CDR2 ANQGSEA. CDR3: CSVESSYNEQFF.

The rearrangement links TRBV7-2 to TRBJ2-5; TCRdb indicates TRBD2, and absent DNA this call remains unverified. Germline V gene data show CDR1 as SGHTA and CDR2 as FQGNSA. The CDR3 consists of 16 residues. CDR3 sequence reads: CASSLGVLAQQETQYF.

This chain joins TRBV4-1 and TRBJ2-7; the D call from TCRdb, TRBD2, cannot be confirmed without DNA. The CDR3 length is 18 residues. Germline assignment: CDR1 MGHRA and CDR2 YSYEKL. The CDR3 sequence is CASSQDPITAGGIYEQYF.

The chain is built from TRBV7-2 and TRBJ1-5. The CDR3 has 15 residues. Germline V CDR1 and CDR2: SGHTA, FQGNSA. CDR3 residues: CASSLEGTDNQPQHF. The full variable domain, completed using reference TRBV7-2 and TRBJ1-5, is GAGVSQSPSNKVTEKGKDVELRCDPISGHTALYWYRQSLGQGLEFLIYFQGNSAPDKSGLPSDRFSAERTGGSVSTLTIQRTQQEDSAVYLCASSLEGTDNQPQHFGDGTRLSIL.

V is TRBV18 and J is TRBJ1-4. Looked up from germline, CDR1 is KGHSH and CDR2 is LQKENI. CDR3 length: 15 amino acids. The CDR3 region is CASSPYRDSGEKLFF.

This chain connects TRBV6-2 or TRBV6-3 to TRBJ2-1; TCRdb returns TRBD1, unconfirmable since there is no DNA. Germline CDR1 MNHEY, CDR2 SVGEGT. This CDR3 is 12 amino acids long. CDR3 sequence: CASSSGQVEQFF.

The chain has TRBV29-1 and TRBJ1-2; TCRdb lists TRBD1, though no DNA is available to test this call. This CDR3 is built from 12 residues. Germline loops: CDR1 SQVTM, CDR2 ANQGSEA. CDR3 sequence reads: CSVESGERGYTF.

The chain employs TRBV20-1 and TRBJ2-5. The CDR3 runs to 12 residues. Germline values: CDR1 DFQATT, CDR2 SNEGSKA (reference sequence). The CDR3 protein is CSARAIRETQYF.

V is TRBV10-3 and J is TRBJ2-4; TCRdb lists TRBD1, though no DNA is available to test this call. The CDR3 has 17 residues. CDR1 is ENHRY and CDR2 is SYGVKD in the germline V gene. CDR3 in amino acids: CAISTGTGPTKVDIQYF.

The V gene is TRBV9, the J gene TRBJ2-2; the D call of TRBD2 rests on TCRdb alone, since no DNA is present to check it. The CDR3 has 16 amino acids. The germline V gene encodes CDR1 SGDLS and CDR2 YYNGEE. The CDR3 sequence: CASSVASGSNTGELFF. Supplemented by reference TRBV9 and TRBJ2-2, the full variable domain reads DSGVTQTPKHLITATGQRVTLRCSPRSGDLSVYWYQQSLDQGLQFLIQYYNGEERAKGNILERFSAQQFPDLHSELNLSSLELGDSALYFCASSVASGSNTGELFFGEGSRLTVL.

The CDR3 here is CASSLAQRKSTDTQYF. The chain is built from TRBV5-8 and TRBJ2-3. The CDR3 sequence is 16 residues long. Germline V gene lookup returns CDR1 SGHTS and CDR2 YDEGEE.

The chain combines TRBV29-1 with TRBJ1-3; TCRdb reports TRBD1, a call that lacks DNA to check it against. CDR1 SQVTM and CDR2 ANQGSEA come from the germline V gene. CDR3 length: 13 residues. The CDR3 loop reads CSADRVGGNTIYF.

The CDR3 loop is CSARERGDGNQPQHF. The V and J genes are TRBV20-1 and TRBJ1-5; the TRBD1 assignment by TCRdb is unverifiable without DNA. The CDR3 runs to 15 residues. Looked up from germline, CDR1 is DFQATT and CDR2 is SNEGSKA (reference sequence).

This chain uses TRBV11-2 with TRBJ1-3; there is no DNA to check the TCRdb D call of TRBD1. From germline, CDR1 is SGHAT and CDR2 FQNNGV. The CDR3 extends over 15 amino acids. CDR3: CASSFTGTGGNTIYF.

The J gene is TRBJ2-3, the V gene TRBV12-3 or TRBV12-4. The CDR3 covers 16 residues. The CDR3 loop is CASSLSLAASVDTQYF.

CDR3 protein: CSALGGGLAKNIQYF. V and J are TRBV20-1 and TRBJ2-4; TCRdb names TRBD1, which stays unverified in the absence of DNA. The CDR3 contains 15 residues. Germline loops: CDR1 DFQATT, CDR2 SNEGSKA (reference sequence).